Listed here is a single T cell receptor (beta chain). Its antigen is unknown. CDR3 length: 13 residues. V dropped 3 bases and J dropped 6 bases, with 12 bases sitting between them. Germline CDR1 is MDHEN and CDR2 is SYDVKM. Using immunoSEQ multiplex PCR, the repertoire was profiled, and TCRdb retains in-frame clones only, with some absent. The table lists around 260,000 clones, roughly 91% of them singletons. The data were obtained in a study of cytomegalovirus exposure and HLA in healthy donors. The overall study: The roughly 130 validation repertoires used the same platform as the approximately 670 first-cohort repertoires (as reported by a later analysis).

Broader study findings: Among the CMV-associated chains, three were confirmed in vitro as specific for CMV antigens.

V and J are TRBV28 and TRBJ2-7; no reliable D call. The clonotype comes from a woman in her twenties or thirties in good health and CMV-seronegative. Sequencing was performed on PBMCs. In DNA, the CDR3 is TGTGCCAGCAGTTTTGGTACTACTCGCGAGCAGTACTTC. Protein: CASSFGTTREQYF.